This T cell receptor beta chain was identified during a study of CD8+ T cells in alopecia areata. Described treatment: oral pan-JAK inhibitor, 5-10 mg twice daily. Starting from PBMCs, sorting isolated CD4+ and CD8+ T cells. Reverse transcribed after extraction, RNA yielded cDNA as the sequencing template. Libraries were prepared by immunoSEQ multiplex PCR; TCRdb keeps only in-frame clonotypes and omits some of them. The table records 110,000 to 150,000 clones, roughly 52% of them present only once. The CDR3 totals 15 residues. Trimming removed 0 bases at V and 7 bases at J, with 16 bases between. The germline CDR1 and CDR2 sequences are MNHNY and SVGAGI (reference sequence).

The clonotype was recovered from a human donor with alopecia areata. V gene TRBV6-6 combines with J gene TRBJ2-7; the D is unclear. Sequenced material: CD8+ T cells sorted from blood, taken at week 4, from a patient treated with tofacitinib. The CDR3 DNA sequence: TGTGCCAGCAGTTACTCGAGTCAAGACCCCAAGGAGCAGTACTTC. It specifies CASSYSSQDPKEQYF.